The 25 T cell receptor beta chains presented below share a single source sample, sequenced in a study of T cells in narcolepsy. Data came from immunoSEQ multiplex PCR; TCRdb stores just in-frame clones and leaves some out. The table shows about 30,000 clones, with around 79% occurring only once. The specimen was CD45RA- memory CD4+ T cells from PBMCs. The receptors here all came from a human donor with narcolepsy.

Here the CDR3 reads CASRNRPYEQYF. The CDR3 region has the DNA TGTGCCAGCCGGAACAGACCTTACGAGCAGTACTTC. This chain connects TRBV28 to TRBJ2-7; D ambiguous. CDR3 length: 12 amino acids. Trimming cost V 8 bases and J 4 bases, with 12 bases left between them. CDR1 and CDR2 (germline): MDHEN, SYDVKM. Looking up the rest from reference TRBV28 and TRBJ2-7 gives the full variable domain: DVKVTQSSRYLVKRTGEKVFLECVQDMDHENMFWYRQDPGLGLRLIYFSYDVKMKEKGDIPEGYSVSREKKERFSLILESASTNQTSMYLCASRNRPYEQYFGPGTRLTVT.

The rearrangement joins TRBV15 to TRBJ2-5; no reliable D call. With the DNA end fitting TRBJ2-7 better, the J assignment may be wrong. The V gene's germline CDR1 is LNHNV and CDR2 YYDKDF (reference sequence). This CDR3 has 15 residues. The CDR3 DNA reads as TGTGCCACCAGCAGAAGGCCAATGATGGACTACGAGCAGTACTTC. This codes for CATSRRPMMDYEQYF.

The chain links TRBV7-8 to TRBJ1-1, with 7 bases lining up with TRBD1. Trimming took 5 bases from V and 7 from J; bases not matched to a gene: 10. There are 14 residues in the CDR3. Germline values: CDR1 SGHVS, CDR2 FQNEAQ. DNA of the CDR3: TGTGCCAGCAGCAAAGGGCGGCGGGACAGTGAAGCTTTCTTT. Amino acid sequence: CASSKGRRDSEAFF. Full variable domain (missing parts from reference TRBV7-8 and TRBJ1-1): GAGVSQSPRYKVAKRGQDVALRCDPISGHVSLFWYQQALGQGPEFLTYFQNEAQLDKSGLPSDRFFAERPEGSVSTLKIQRTQQEDSAVYLCASSKGRRDSEAFFGQGTRLTVV.

This chain joins TRBV30 and TRBJ1-1; tentative D call: TRBD1 (5 bases). This CDR3 is built from 16 residues. Germline V CDR1 and CDR2: GTSNPN, SVGIG (reference sequence). Trimming took off 3 bases at V and 5 bases at J, with 22 bases between the two ends. Here the CDR3 DNA reads TGTGCCTGGAGCACTGCGGGGCCGACGGAAGGGACTGAAGCTTTCTTT. Its protein is CAWSTAGPTEGTEAFF.

This chain's CDR3 is CASVGGLAGAGEQYF. The CDR3 DNA is TGTGCCAGCGTAGGGGGACTAGCGGGAGCGGGTGAGCAGTACTTC. The chain recombines TRBV10-3 with TRBJ2-7; 14 bases fit TRBD2. Germline V lookup: CDR1 ENHRY, CDR2 SYGVKD. V trimming: 10 bases; J trimming: 7 bases; junction bases outside the gene matches: 12. CDR3 length: 15 residues.

V is TRBV7-9 and J is TRBJ1-6, with a tentative D call TRBD1 (5 bases). This CDR3 has 15 residues. Trimming took off 1 base at V and 4 bases at J, with 8 bases between the two ends. Germline CDR1 and CDR2: SEHNR and FQNEAQ (reference sequence). The CDR3 DNA reads TGTGCCAGCAGCTTAGAAGGGACGTATAATTCACCCCTCCACTTT. This sequence encodes CASSLEGTYNSPLHF. The full variable domain, completed using reference TRBV7-9 and TRBJ1-6, is DTGVSQNPRHKITKRGQNVTFRCDPISEHNRLYWYRQTLGQGPEFLTYFQNEAQLEKSRLLSDRFSAERPKGSFSTLEIQRTEQGDSAMYLCASSLEGTYNSPLHFGNGTRLTVT.

The chain combines TRBV23-1 with TRBJ2-7; 7 bases line up with TRBD1. TRBV23-1 is reported as an ORF; its role is uncertain. The CDR3 runs 13 residues. Unmatched junction bases numbered 6, after V lost 9 bases and J lost 1 base. The CDR3: CASAPGQSYEQYF. CDR3 sequence (DNA): TGCGCCAGTGCTCCGGGACAGTCCTACGAGCAGTACTTC.

The V gene is TRBV7-9, the J gene TRBJ1-2, with a weak D call TRBD1 (6 bases). CDR3 size: 14 residues. CDR1 and CDR2 from the germline V gene are SEHNR and FQNEAQ (reference sequence). Trimming stripped 5 bases from V and 7 bases from J, with 17 bases between. The CDR3 loop reads CASSLLWGGGGYTF. The CDR3 DNA sequence: TGTGCCAGCAGCCTACTGTGGGGGGGCGGTGGCTACACCTTC.

The genes are TRBV11-2 and TRBJ2-7, with TRBD1 matching 7 bases. Unmatched junction bases numbered 12, after V lost 6 bases and J lost 4 bases. Germline-derived CDR1 and CDR2 are SGHAT and FQNNGV. The CDR3 sequence is 15 residues long. Written as DNA, the CDR3 is TGTGCCAGCAGGCCCACGACAGGGAATGGGTACGAGCAGTACTTC. Translated: CASRPTTGNGYEQYF.

The genes are TRBV5-6 and TRBJ2-3, with no clear D. Per germline, CDR1 SGHDT and CDR2 YYEEEE. Trimming removed 0 bases at V and 2 bases at J, with 4 bases between. The CDR3 extends over 13 amino acids. The DNA of the CDR3 is TGTGCCAGCAGCTTGGGTTCCACAGATACGCAGTATTTT. Residues: CASSLGSTDTQYF.

The V call is TRBV7-9, the J call TRBJ1-1; D gene uncertain. Trimming shortened V by 2 bases and J by 4 bases, and 5 bases separated the two germline ends. The CDR3 has 12 amino acids. The V gene's germline CDR1 is SEHNR and CDR2 FQNEAQ (reference sequence). The CDR3 DNA sequence: TGTGCCAGCAGCTTATACGGCACTGAAGCTTTCTTT. Amino acid sequence: CASSLYGTEAFF.

The genes are TRBV7-7 and TRBJ2-7; D remains ambiguous. The CDR3 contains 13 residues. Germline V gives CDR1 SSHAT, CDR2 FNYEAQ (reference sequence). V lost 1 base and J lost 6, with 10 bases in between. CDR3 in DNA: TGTGCCAGCAGCTTAGAAGGCGCGAGCGAGCAGTACTTC. Its protein is CASSLEGASEQYF.

V usage is TRBV28 and J usage is TRBJ2-2; the D gene is possibly TRBD2 (6 bases). V was clipped by 6 bases and J by 6 bases, with 11 bases between them. This CDR3 comprises 13 residues. Germline CDR1 and CDR2: MDHEN and SYDVKM. The CDR3 region has the DNA TGTGCCAGCAGCTATAGCGGACCCGGGGAGCTGTTTTTT. Protein: CASSYSGPGELFF.

This sequence joins TRBV27 and TRBJ1-6, with D possibly matching TRBD1 (5 bases). Trimming left V 5 bases short and J 4 bases short, with 6 bases between. The CDR3 has 13 residues. The germline gives CDR1 MNHEY, CDR2 SMNVEV (reference sequence). The CDR3 DNA reads TGTGCCAGCAGTGCAGGGTATAATTCACCCCTCCACTTT. This sequence encodes CASSAGYNSPLHF.

J is TRBJ2-3 and V is TRBV2, with a weak D call TRBD2 (5 bases). V dropped 5 bases and J dropped 1 base, with 10 bases sitting between them. This CDR3 is built from 14 residues. Per germline, CDR1 SNHLY and CDR2 FYNNEI. Written as DNA, the CDR3 is TGTGCCAGCAGTCGGAGCGGACGCACAGATACGCAGTATTTT. Encoded protein: CASSRSGRTDTQYF. The whole variable domain, filled in from reference TRBV2 and TRBJ2-3, reads EPEVTQTPSHQVTQMGQEVILRCVPISNHLYFYWYRQILGQKVEFLVSFYNNEISEKSEIFDDQFSVERPDGSNFTLKIRSTKLEDSAMYFCASSRSGRTDTQYFGPGTRLTVL.

This sequence joins TRBV10-2 and TRBJ2-1; D unresolved. CDR3 length: 15 residues. The V end was cut by 4 bases, the J end by 0 bases, with 10 bases between. Per germline, CDR1 WSHSY and CDR2 SAAADI. The CDR3 spells CASSVAASSYNEQFF. CDR3 nucleotides: TGCGCCAGCAGTGTTGCGGCGAGCTCCTACAATGAGCAGTTCTTC.

The chain combines TRBV10-3 with TRBJ1-3; tentatively, D is TRBD1 (5 bases). CDR3 length equals 16 residues. Trimming took 2 bases from V and 0 from J, leaving 11 bases between them. Germline V lookup: CDR1 ENHRY, CDR2 SYGVKD. This CDR3 reads CAISEPWGSSGNTIYF. The CDR3, as DNA: TGTGCCATCAGTGAGCCGTGGGGGAGCTCTGGAAACACCATATATTTT.

This clone was picked up one time. The chain joins TRBV27 to TRBJ1-2; D is ambiguous. V dropped 0 bases and J dropped 1 base, with 12 bases sitting between them. From germline, CDR1 is MNHEY and CDR2 SMNVEV (reference sequence). The CDR3 contains 16 residues. CDR3 bases: TGTGCCAGCAGTTTATCGACCCCTCGGGGTAACTATGGCTACACCTTC. This translates into CASSLSTPRGNYGYTF.

The table lists this clone with a count of one. The gene calls are TRBV29-1 and TRBJ2-2; TRBD1 matches 7 bases. CDR1 and CDR2 (germline): SQVTM, ANQGSEA. Trimming at V came to 5 bases and at J to 3 bases, leaving 12 bases not matched to a gene. The CDR3 extends over 16 amino acids. CDR3 in DNA: TGCAGCGTTCCTGAGGGAAACAGGGGAGACACCGGGGAGCTGTTTTTT. As protein: CSVPEGNRGDTGELFF.

The chain couples TRBV6-5 to TRBJ1-2; a weak D match, TRBD1 (6 bases). CDR3 size: 12 residues. Germline V gene lookup returns CDR1 MNHEY and CDR2 SVGAGI. V lost 10 bases to trimming and J lost 2 bases, with 11 bases between them. This CDR3 is CAIMDRNYGYTF. In nucleotides, the CDR3 is TGTGCCATCATGGACAGAAACTATGGCTACACCTTC.

J is TRBJ2-7 and V is TRBV6-1; D remains unclear. CDR3 size: 13 residues. V was clipped by 4 bases and J by 3 bases, with 10 bases between them. Germline CDR1 MNHNS, CDR2 SASEGT. The CDR3 DNA is TGTGCCAGCAGTGGGTACAGACTCTACGAGCAGTACTTC. As protein: CASSGYRLYEQYF.

This sequence joins TRBV5-4 and TRBJ2-5; either TRBD1 or TRBD2 may fit D (5 bases each). Trimming left V 0 bases short and J 2 bases short, with 17 bases between. Germline V gives CDR1 SGHNT, CDR2 YYREEE (reference sequence). The CDR3 totals 17 residues. The CDR3 DNA reads as TGTGCCAGCAGCTTGGCCCCCCGGGGACGGACGCAAGAGACCCAGTACTTC. This encodes CASSLAPRGRTQETQYF. Variable domain in full (rest from reference TRBV5-4 and TRBJ2-5): ETGVTQSPTHLIKTRGQQVTLRCSSQSGHNTVSWYQQALGQGPQFIFQYYREEENGRGNFPPRFSGLQFPNYSSELNVNALELDDSALYLCASSLAPRGRTQETQYFGPGTRLLVL.

The chain is built from TRBV19 and TRBJ2-7, with TRBD2 matching 7 bases. Germline-derived CDR1 and CDR2 are LNHDA and SQIVND (reference sequence). The CDR3 spans 15 residues. The trim removed 5 bases at V and 3 bases at J, leaving 10 bases unmatched. For the CDR3, the DNA is TGTGCCAGTAGTGACTCGGGGGGTTTCAACTACGAGCAGTACTTC. Translated, it gives CASSDSGGFNYEQYF. Variable domain in full (rest from reference TRBV19 and TRBJ2-7): DGGITQSPKYLFRKEGQNVTLSCEQNLNHDAMYWYRQDPGQGLRLIYYSQIVNDFQKGDIAEGYSVSREKKESFPLTVTSAQKNPTAFYLCASSDSGGFNYEQYFGPGTRLTVT.

This chain connects TRBV5-1 to TRBJ2-1, with D perhaps matching TRBD2 (5 bases). This CDR3 region has 13 residues. The V gene's germline CDR1 is SGHRS and CDR2 YFSETQ. The V end lost 5 bases, the J end lost 10 bases, and 16 bases lay between the germline ends. The CDR3 nucleotides are TGCGCCAGCAGTTGGAGGACGGATTACGAGCAGTTCTTC. It yields the protein CASSWRTDYEQFF.

The chain has TRBV4-3 and TRBJ2-7; D not resolved. Per germline, CDR1 LGHNA and CDR2 YSLEER. The CDR3 totals 14 residues. Trimming took 0 bases from V and 2 from J, leaving 8 bases between them. This CDR3 is CASSQDETAYEQYF. The CDR3 bases are TGCGCCAGCAGCCAAGATGAGACGGCCTACGAGCAGTACTTC.